The rows below give T cell receptor beta chains drawn from one sample of a study of blood T cell repertoires in COVID-19. The data were produced by immunoSEQ multiplex PCR, yet TCRdb's version contains in-frame clones alone and is incomplete. Among around 500,000 clones listed, 70% to 90% were seen once. What was sequenced was peripheral blood. The receptors were sampled from a human donor in a cohort sampled during active COVID-19. CDR3s include the opening cysteine and the closing phenylalanine or tryptophan. D genes are given only for firm matches. Expanded clones get a size class; other rows say once, few or many, or leave the size out.

d_gene: TRBD2
j_gene: TRBJ2-1
abundance: NA
v_gene: TRBV28
CDR3nt: TGTGCCAGCAGTACATTACGCCCGTGGGGTGGGGCCCCAACTAGCGGGAGGGCCAACAATGAGCAGTTCTTC
CDR3aa: CASSTLRPWGGAPTSGRANNEQFF

d_gene: NA
j_gene: TRBJ1-2
abundance: NA
v_gene: TRBV19
CDR3nt: TGTGCCAGTAGTATAATTGACAGGCCATTGGGCTATGGCTACACCTTC
CDR3aa: CASSIIDRPLGYGYTF

d_gene: NA
j_gene: TRBJ1-1
abundance: NA
v_gene: TRBV7-3
CDR3nt: TGTGCCAGCAGCTTAATAGTGAACACTGAAGCTTTCTTT
CDR3aa: CASSLIVNTEAFF

d_gene: TRBD2
j_gene: TRBJ2-1
abundance: NA
v_gene: TRBV4-2
CDR3nt: TGTGCCAGCAGCCAATTGAGCGGGAGTACCCCCTACAATGAGCAGTTCTTC
CDR3aa: CASSQLSGSTPYNEQFF

d_gene: NA
j_gene: TRBJ1-2
abundance: once
v_gene: TRBV18
CDR3nt: TGTGCCAGCTCACCACGGGGGGGCTATGGCTACACCTTC
CDR3aa: CASSPRGGYGYTF

d_gene: NA
j_gene: TRBJ1-1
abundance: NA
v_gene: TRBV3-1/TRBV3-2
CDR3nt: TGTGCCAGCAGCTCCAGGGGCCCGGACTTGAACACTGAAGCTTTCTTT
CDR3aa: CASSSRGPDLNTEAFF

d_gene: NA
j_gene: TRBJ2-7
abundance: NA
v_gene: TRBV28
CDR3nt: TGTGCCAGCAGCCTGCGTGGGGGCAGGGGATACGAGCAGTACTTC
CDR3aa: CASSLRGGRGYEQYF

d_gene: NA
j_gene: TRBJ2-7
abundance: NA
v_gene: TRBV28
CDR3nt: TGTGCCAGCACCCCTCGAGCAGGGGCTTCCTACGAGCAGTACTTC
CDR3aa: CASTPRAGASYEQYF

d_gene: TRBD2
j_gene: TRBJ2-1
abundance: few
v_gene: TRBV6-1
CDR3nt: TGTGCCAGCAGTGAAGAAGCGGGAGGGCCAAATGAGCAGTTCTTC
CDR3aa: CASSEEAGGPNEQFF

d_gene: NA
j_gene: TRBJ2-6
abundance: NA
v_gene: TRBV5-1
CDR3nt: TGCGCCAGCAGCTTGTCCGGGGTTGGGGCCAACGTCCTGACTTTC
CDR3aa: CASSLSGVGANVLTF

d_gene: NA
j_gene: TRBJ2-2
abundance: once
v_gene: TRBV12-3/TRBV12-4
CDR3nt: TGTGCCAGCAGAACCATTCTGCGCGGGGAGCTGTTTTTT
CDR3aa: CASRTILRGELFF

d_gene: NA
j_gene: TRBJ1-5
abundance: NA
v_gene: TRBV18
CDR3nt: TGTGCCAGCTCACGGGACAACAGCAATCAGCCCCAGCATTTT
CDR3aa: CASSRDNSNQPQHF

d_gene: NA
j_gene: TRBJ2-5
abundance: NA
v_gene: TRBV7-9
CDR3nt: TGTGCCAGCAGCCCATCCGCGGAGACCCAGTACTTC
CDR3aa: CASSPSAETQYF

d_gene: TRBD1
j_gene: TRBJ2-5
abundance: NA
v_gene: TRBV19
CDR3nt: TGTGCCAGTACGGACAGGGCTATCCAAGAGACCCAGTACTTC
CDR3aa: CASTDRAIQETQYF

d_gene: NA
j_gene: TRBJ2-2
abundance: NA
v_gene: TRBV6-5
CDR3nt: TGTGCCAGCAGTTTGGCAGGGGCCGGGGAGCTGTTTTTT
CDR3aa: CASSLAGAGELFF

d_gene: NA
j_gene: TRBJ1-2
abundance: NA
v_gene: TRBV7-2
CDR3nt: TGTGCCAGCAGCCTCGGGGGAATCTATGGCTACACCTTC
CDR3aa: CASSLGGIYGYTF